The sequence of this T cell receptor (beta chain) was determined in a study of early T cells in non-severe SARS-CoV-2 infection. Study-level information: Chains from this unsorted whole-blood bulk RNA could not be paired. The study's findings and limits: A preference for anti-spike CD8 responses marked VDJdb matching, which missed private and CD4 specificities.

Germline CDR1 and CDR2: LNHDA and SQIVND (reference sequence). The V gene lost 3 bases and the J gene lost 7 bases, with 15 bases spanning the gap. The CDR3 is 14 amino acids. Unique molecular identifiers were attached to individual cDNA molecules. TCRdb reanalysed the 5' RACE reads using MiXCR and keeps one entry per CDR3 protein. The sample holds around 68,000 distinct CDR3 sequences, 10% to 15% seen once. This clonotype turned up a few times. What it binds is unknown. The chain employs TRBV19 and TRBJ1-2; D is unclear. This TCR was recovered from an adult who was a healthcare worker with PCR-confirmed SARS-CoV-2 infection or an uninfected control (not recorded which). The specimen comprised whole blood, sampled at baseline. The CDR3 is CASSIGGKNRGYTF. The DNA of the CDR3 is TGTGCCAGTAGTATCGGTGGGAAGAATCGTGGCTACACCTTC.